Shown below are 5 T cell receptor beta chains from a single sample sequenced in a study of spatial heterogeneity in lung cancer. The antigens for these receptors are not known. General study points: Within tumors, counts of expanded alpha and beta TCRs tracked tumor mutation counts.

From the 5' RACE reads, TCRdb called clonotypes with MiXCR, one entry per CDR3 protein. The table has about 1,500 distinct CDR3 sequences, roughly 10% seen once. The sample's time point: sample taken at primary tumor resection. Sequencing was performed on lung tumor tissue, taken at surgery. These receptors all come from a female donor with early-stage non-small cell lung cancer.

In this sample, this clonotype is medium-sized. V gene TRBV30 combines with J gene TRBJ1-2, with 8 positions matching TRBD1. Germline V gene sequence: CDR1 GTSNPN, CDR2 SVGIG (reference sequence). J gave up 2 bases and V 3 bases, and 8 bases lay outside the gene matches. The CDR3 length is 15 residues. CDR3 amino acids: CAWRSGTGGNYGYTF. The CDR3 DNA is TGTGCCTGGAGGTCCGGCACAGGGGGGAACTATGGCTACACCTTC.

This clonotype is labeled large. The CDR3 nucleotides are TGTGCCACCGATTCTCAGGGGAGCACCGGGGAGCTGTTTTTT. It codes for CATDSQGSTGELFF. The chain employs TRBV6-2 or TRBV6-3 and TRBJ2-2, with D perhaps TRBD1 (6 bases). The ends were cut back, 10 bases at V and 4 bases at J, with 16 bases in the middle. This CDR3 is built from 14 residues. Per the germline V gene, CDR1 is MNHEY and CDR2 is SVGEGT.

By sample fraction, this clonotype is medium-sized. The chain uses TRBV3-1 and TRBJ1-1; D is ambiguous. Germline CDR1 LGHDT, CDR2 YNNKEL (reference sequence). The CDR3 has 14 residues. V shed 1 base and J shed 3 bases, with 9 bases lying between them. CDR3 in DNA: TGTGCCAGCAGCCAAGCCGGGTTTGACACTGAAGCTTTCTTT. The encoded protein is CASSQAGFDTEAFF.

Within the sample, this clonotype is large. The J gene is TRBJ2-7, the V gene TRBV11-2, with D tentatively TRBD1 or TRBD2 (5 bases each). This CDR3 region has 14 residues. Trimming stripped 3 bases from V and 6 bases from J, with 15 bases between. Germline values: CDR1 SGHAT, CDR2 FQNNGV. Here the CDR3 DNA reads TGTGCCAGCAGCTTGGAGAGGGGCCCTTCCGAGCAGTACTTC. This translates into CASSLERGPSEQYF.

Relative to its sample, this clonotype is large. The chain is built from TRBV6-2 or TRBV6-3 and TRBJ2-5; 10 bases are shared with TRBD1. Losses at the gene ends were 5 bases for V and 5 bases for J; bases not matched to a gene: 5. From germline, CDR1 is MNHEY and CDR2 SVGEGT. The CDR3 contains 14 residues. The chain's CDR3 is CASSTDRGWETQYF. The CDR3 nucleotides are TGTGCCAGCAGTACGGACAGGGGGTGGGAGACCCAGTACTTC.